This TCR beta chain came from a study of identical twins. Study outcomes and limitations: Clonotypes of the beta chain that were abundant in cord blood carried fewer insertions (memory repertoires showed none). Models predicted less out-of-frame TCR alpha sharing in monozygotic twins than was found.

Germline-derived CDR1 and CDR2 are SGHVS and FQNEAQ. The V end lost 1 base, the J end lost 0 bases, and 3 bases lay between the germline ends. The CDR3 contains 13 residues. TCRdb called the 5' RACE reads again in MiXCR, with one record for every CDR3 protein. The repertoire consists of about 890,000 distinct CDR3 sequences, with over 9% occurring once and the leading ten covering around 1.6%. This clonotype was found many times. Its specificity is unknown. This sample also appeared in a second study, on yellow fever vaccine responses in identical twins. This second study notes: Convergence reportedly seemed to mark part of the twins' vaccine T cell response, with personalization marking the rest.

The receptor's source is a woman under 30 in good health. Sequencing was performed on PBMCs. The chain carries TRBV7-8 and TRBJ2-5, with no clear D. As DNA, the CDR3 is TGTGCCAGCAGCTTAGGCCACCAAGAGACCCAGTACTTC. It is translated as CASSLGHQETQYF.